These T cell receptor beta chains were read from a single sample in a study of cytomegalovirus exposure and HLA in healthy donors. Repertoires were generated with immunoSEQ multiplex PCR, while TCRdb's copy carries only in-frame clones and drops some. Of about 160,000 clones in the sample, 80% to 90% are singletons; the top ten hold about 2%. The sequencing input was PBMCs. The receptors were sampled from a woman under 30 in good health and CMV-seronegative. Both conserved end residues are part of each CDR3. Each record gives: CDR3 protein, CDR3 DNA, clone size, J gene, V gene, D gene. The D gene is left open where the match is weak. Clone size, where shown, is once, few, many, or a class for clones that have expanded.

CDR3aa: CASSAVPFGNTEAFF; CDR3nt: TGTGCCAGCTCAGCAGTACCGTTTGGGAACACTGAAGCTTTCTTT; abundance: .; j_gene: TRBJ1-1; v_gene: TRBV18; d_gene: .
CDR3aa: CASETGNAGNTIYF; CDR3nt: TGTGCCAGTGAGACAGGGAATGCTGGAAACACCATATATTTT; abundance: .; j_gene: TRBJ1-3; v_gene: TRBV28; d_gene: TRBD1
CDR3aa: CATLKSRNTGELFF; CDR3nt: TGTGCCACTCTCAAATCTAGGAACACCGGGGAGCTGTTTTTT; abundance: .; j_gene: TRBJ2-2; v_gene: TRBV28; d_gene: .
CDR3aa: CASSELARAGNTIYF; CDR3nt: TGTGCCAGCAGTGAATTGGCCAGGGCTGGAAACACCATATATTTT; abundance: .; j_gene: TRBJ1-3; v_gene: TRBV6-1; d_gene: .
CDR3aa: CASSLYFSRGTATNEQFF; CDR3nt: TGTGCCAGCAGCTTATATTTTTCCCGGGGGACGGCGACGAATGAGCAGTTCTTC; abundance: once; j_gene: TRBJ2-1; v_gene: TRBV7-6; d_gene: .
CDR3aa: CASSSSAGVEETQYF; CDR3nt: TGTGCCAGCAGCTCCTCCGCGGGGGTTGAAGAGACCCAGTACTTC; abundance: .; j_gene: TRBJ2-5; v_gene: TRBV5-4; d_gene: TRBD2
CDR3aa: CASQGDTEAFF; CDR3nt: TGTGCCAGTCAAGGAGACACTGAAGCTTTCTTT; abundance: few; j_gene: TRBJ1-1; v_gene: TRBV2; d_gene: .
CDR3aa: CASSYDRDTYGYTF; CDR3nt: TGCGCCAGCAGCTACGACAGGGATACCTATGGCTACACCTTC; abundance: .; j_gene: TRBJ1-2; v_gene: TRBV5-1; d_gene: TRBD1
CDR3aa: CASAVGRRYEQYF; CDR3nt: TGTGCCAGCGCCGTCGGACGGAGGTACGAGCAGTACTTC; abundance: .; j_gene: TRBJ2-7; v_gene: TRBV5-6; d_gene: .
CDR3aa: CASRTGVGSNQPQHF; CDR3nt: TGCGCCAGCCGGACAGGGGTTGGTAGCAATCAGCCCCAGCATTTT; abundance: .; j_gene: TRBJ1-5; v_gene: TRBV5-1; d_gene: TRBD1
CDR3aa: CASKNREYLEKLFF; CDR3nt: TGTGCCAGTAAAAACAGGGAGTATTTGGAAAAACTGTTTTTT; abundance: .; j_gene: TRBJ1-4; v_gene: TRBV28; d_gene: .
CDR3aa: CASSLARGAYNEQFF; CDR3nt: TGTGCCAGCAGCTTAGCCAGGGGGGCGTACAATGAGCAGTTCTTC; abundance: .; j_gene: TRBJ2-1; v_gene: TRBV7-9; d_gene: .
CDR3aa: CASSQRRQGAGEAFF; CDR3nt: TGTGCCAGCAGCCAACGACGACAGGGGGCAGGTGAAGCTTTCTTT; abundance: .; j_gene: TRBJ1-1; v_gene: TRBV11-1; d_gene: TRBD1
CDR3aa: CASSLEAPGYTF; CDR3nt: TGTGCCAGCAGTTTAGAAGCACCTGGCTACACCTTC; abundance: .; j_gene: TRBJ1-2; v_gene: TRBV28; d_gene: .
CDR3aa: CASSLTGAYEQYF; CDR3nt: TGCGCCAGCAGCTTGACAGGAGCCTACGAGCAGTACTTC; abundance: .; j_gene: TRBJ2-7; v_gene: TRBV5-1; d_gene: .
CDR3aa: CSVDGDSSHEQYF; CDR3nt: TGCAGCGTTGACGGGGACTCATCCCACGAGCAGTACTTC; abundance: .; j_gene: TRBJ2-7; v_gene: TRBV29-1; d_gene: .
CDR3aa: CASSLMGDSSYEQYF; CDR3nt: TGCGCCAGCAGCTTGATGGGGGACAGCTCCTACGAGCAGTACTTC; abundance: few; j_gene: TRBJ2-7; v_gene: TRBV5-1; d_gene: TRBD1